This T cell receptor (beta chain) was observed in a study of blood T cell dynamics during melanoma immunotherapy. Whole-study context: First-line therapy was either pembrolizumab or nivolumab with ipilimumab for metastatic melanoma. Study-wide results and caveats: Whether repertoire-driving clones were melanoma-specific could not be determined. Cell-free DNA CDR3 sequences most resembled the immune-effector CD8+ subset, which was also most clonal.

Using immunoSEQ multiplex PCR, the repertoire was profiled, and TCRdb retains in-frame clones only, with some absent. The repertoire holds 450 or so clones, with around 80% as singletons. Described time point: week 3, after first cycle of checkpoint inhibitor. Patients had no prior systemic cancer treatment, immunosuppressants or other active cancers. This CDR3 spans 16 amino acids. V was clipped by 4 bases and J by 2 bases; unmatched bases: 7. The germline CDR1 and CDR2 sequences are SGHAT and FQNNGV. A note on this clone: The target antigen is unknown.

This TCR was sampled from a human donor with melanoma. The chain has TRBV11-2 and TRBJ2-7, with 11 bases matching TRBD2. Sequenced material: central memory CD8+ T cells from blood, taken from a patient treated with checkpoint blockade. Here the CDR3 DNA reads TGTGCCAGCAGCTGGGGGGGACTAGCGGCTGCCTACGAGCAGTACTTC. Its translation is CASSWGGLAAAYEQYF. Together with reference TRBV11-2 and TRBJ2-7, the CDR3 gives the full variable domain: EAGVAQSPRYKIIEKRQSVAFWCNPISGHATLYWYQQILGQGPKLLIQFQNNGVVDDSQLPKDRFSAERLKGVDSTLKIQPAKLEDSAVYLCASSWGGLAAAYEQYFGPGTRLTVT.